This T cell receptor (beta chain) was captured by sequencing in a study of shared clonotypes between healthy human individuals. Study summary: Donors had three CD4 naive, three CD4 memory, two CD8 naive and one CD8 memory plate apiece. Overall study results and limits: Estimated clonotype richness was generally higher in naive than memory subsets.

Sequencing used immunoSEQ multiplex PCR; TCRdb keeps in-frame clones, though not all of them. The sample contains about 610,000 clones, around 97% of which appear only once. The CDR3 spans 14 residues. From germline, CDR1 is MDHEN and CDR2 SYDVKM. On this clone: Its cognate antigen is unknown.

The chain employs TRBV28 and TRBJ2-5, with 8 bases matching TRBD1. The DNA matches TRBJ2-7 better at its end, which makes the J call doubtful. Sample: naive CD4+ T cells sorted from blood. As for subset: CD45RA+ positively selected. This TCR was sampled from a woman in her twenties or thirties in good health. CDR3: CASSSQDRAYEQYF. The CDR3 coding sequence is TGTGCCAGCAGTTCTCAGGACAGGGCTTACGAGCAGTACTTC.